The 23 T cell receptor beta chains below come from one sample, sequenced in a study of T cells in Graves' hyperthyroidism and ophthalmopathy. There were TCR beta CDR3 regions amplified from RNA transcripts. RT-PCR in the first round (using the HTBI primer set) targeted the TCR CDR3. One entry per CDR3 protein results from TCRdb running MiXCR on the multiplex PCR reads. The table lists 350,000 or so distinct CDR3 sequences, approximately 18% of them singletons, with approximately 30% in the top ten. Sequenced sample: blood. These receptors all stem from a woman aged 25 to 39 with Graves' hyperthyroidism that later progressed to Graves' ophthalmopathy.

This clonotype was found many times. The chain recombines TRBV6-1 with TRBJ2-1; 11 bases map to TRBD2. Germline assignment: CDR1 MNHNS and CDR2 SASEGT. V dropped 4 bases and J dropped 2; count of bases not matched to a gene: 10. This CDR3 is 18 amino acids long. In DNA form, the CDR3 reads TGTGCCAGCAGTGGGCCTAGCGGGAGGACCCTCACCTACAATGAGCAGTTCTTC. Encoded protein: CASSGPSGRTLTYNEQFF.

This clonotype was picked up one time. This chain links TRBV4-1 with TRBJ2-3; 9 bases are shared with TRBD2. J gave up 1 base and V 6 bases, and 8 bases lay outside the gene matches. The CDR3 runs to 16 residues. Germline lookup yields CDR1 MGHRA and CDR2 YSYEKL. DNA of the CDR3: TGCGCCAGCAGGGGGAATCCTAGCGGGGGCACAGATACGCAGTATTTT. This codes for CASRGNPSGGTDTQYF.

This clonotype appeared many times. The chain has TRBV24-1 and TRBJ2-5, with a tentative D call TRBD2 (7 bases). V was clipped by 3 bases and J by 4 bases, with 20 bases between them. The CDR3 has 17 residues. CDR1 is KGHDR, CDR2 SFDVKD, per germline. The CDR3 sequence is CATSDPTGGGGIETQYF. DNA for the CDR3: TGTGCCACCAGTGATCCCACAGGAGGGGGGGGGATAGAGACCCAGTACTTC.

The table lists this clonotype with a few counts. The CDR3 nucleotides are TGCAGTGCTAGGAATCCGAACACTGAAGCTTTCTTT. Translating gives CSARNPNTEAFF. The chain links TRBV20-1 to TRBJ1-1; D is unclear. This CDR3 is built from 12 residues. The V gene lost 3 bases and the J gene lost 1 base, with 6 bases spanning the gap. Germline lookup yields CDR1 DFQATT and CDR2 SNEGSKA (reference sequence).

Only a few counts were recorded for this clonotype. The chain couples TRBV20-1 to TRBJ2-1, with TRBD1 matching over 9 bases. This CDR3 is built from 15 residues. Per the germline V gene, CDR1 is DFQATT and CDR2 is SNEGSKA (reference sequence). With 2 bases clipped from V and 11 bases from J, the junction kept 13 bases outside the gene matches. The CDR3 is CSARTLGQGIIKQFF. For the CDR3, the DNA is TGCAGTGCTAGAACCCTGGGACAGGGAATAATAAAGCAGTTCTTC.

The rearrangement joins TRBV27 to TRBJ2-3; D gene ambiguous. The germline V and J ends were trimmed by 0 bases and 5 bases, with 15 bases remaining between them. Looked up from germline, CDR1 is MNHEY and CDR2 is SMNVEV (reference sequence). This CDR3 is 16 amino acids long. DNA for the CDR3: TGTGCCAGCAGTTTATCATACATGGGTGAAGTAGATACGCAGTATTTT. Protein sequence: CASSLSYMGEVDTQYF.

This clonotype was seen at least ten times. For the CDR3, the DNA is TGCAGTGCTAGAGATCAGGCTAGGGACCTGAACACTGAAGCTTTCTTT. Its protein is CSARDQARDLNTEAFF. The V and J genes are TRBV20-1 and TRBJ1-1, with D tentatively TRBD1 (5 bases). Germline V lookup: CDR1 DFQATT, CDR2 SNEGSKA (reference sequence). The CDR3 has 16 residues. Trimming removed 0 bases from V and 0 bases from J, with 14 bases in between.

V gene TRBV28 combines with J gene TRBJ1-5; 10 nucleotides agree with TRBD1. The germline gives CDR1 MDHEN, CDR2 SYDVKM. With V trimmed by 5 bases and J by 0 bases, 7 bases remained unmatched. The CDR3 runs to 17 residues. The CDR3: CASSTGTGDYSNQPQHF. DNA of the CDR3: TGTGCCAGCAGTACCGGGACAGGGGATTATAGCAATCAGCCCCAGCATTTT.

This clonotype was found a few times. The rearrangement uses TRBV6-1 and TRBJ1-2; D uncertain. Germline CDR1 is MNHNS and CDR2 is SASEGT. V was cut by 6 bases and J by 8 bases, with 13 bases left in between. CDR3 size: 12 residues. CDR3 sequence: CASSRPSAGYTF. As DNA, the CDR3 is TGTGCCAGCAGCCGCCCTTCTGCGGGCTACACCTTC.

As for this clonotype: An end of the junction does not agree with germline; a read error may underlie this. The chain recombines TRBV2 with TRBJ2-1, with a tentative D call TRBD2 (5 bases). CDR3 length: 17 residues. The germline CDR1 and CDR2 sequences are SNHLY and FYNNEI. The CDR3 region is CASSHPYLVGGNNKQFF. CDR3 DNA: TGTGCCAGCAGTCACCCCTACCTAGTCGGAGGTAACAATAAGCAGTTCTTC. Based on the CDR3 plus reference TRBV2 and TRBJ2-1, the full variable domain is EPEVTQTPSHQVTQMGQEVILRCVPISNHLYFYWYRQILGQKVEFLVSFYNNEISEKSEIFDDQFSVERPDGSNFTLKIRSTKLEDSAMYFCASSHPYLVGGNNKQFFGPGTRLTVL.

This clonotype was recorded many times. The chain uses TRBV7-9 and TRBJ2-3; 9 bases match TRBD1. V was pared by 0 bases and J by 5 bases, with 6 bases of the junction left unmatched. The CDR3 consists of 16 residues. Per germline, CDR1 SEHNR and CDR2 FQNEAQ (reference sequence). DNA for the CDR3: TGTGCCAGCAGCTTAGCTGGGACAGGGAATAAAGATACGCAGTATTTT. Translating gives CASSLAGTGNKDTQYF.

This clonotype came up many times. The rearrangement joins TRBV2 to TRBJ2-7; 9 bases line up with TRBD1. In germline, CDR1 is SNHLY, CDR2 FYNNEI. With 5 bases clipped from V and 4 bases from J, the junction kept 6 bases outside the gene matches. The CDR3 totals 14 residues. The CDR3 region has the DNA TGTGCCAGCAGTCCCCGGGACAGGGAATACGAGCAGTACTTC. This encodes CASSPRDREYEQYF.

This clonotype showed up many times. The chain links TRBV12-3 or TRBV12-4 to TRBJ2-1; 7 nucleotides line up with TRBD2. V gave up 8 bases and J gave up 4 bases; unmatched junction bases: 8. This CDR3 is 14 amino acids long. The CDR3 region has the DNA TGTGCCAGCCACAACCCAGCGGGGTACAATGAGCAGTTCTTC. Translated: CASHNPAGYNEQFF.

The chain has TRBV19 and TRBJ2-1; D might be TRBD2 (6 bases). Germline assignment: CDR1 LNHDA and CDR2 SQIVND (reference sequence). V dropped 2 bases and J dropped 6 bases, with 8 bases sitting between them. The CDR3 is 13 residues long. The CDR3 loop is CASSITSINEQFF. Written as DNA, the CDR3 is TGTGCCAGTAGTATAACTAGCATCAATGAGCAGTTCTTC. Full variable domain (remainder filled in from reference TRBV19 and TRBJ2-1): DGGITQSPKYLFRKEGQNVTLSCEQNLNHDAMYWYRQDPGQGLRLIYYSQIVNDFQKGDIAEGYSVSREKKESFPLTVTSAQKNPTAFYLCASSITSINEQFFGPGTRLTVL.

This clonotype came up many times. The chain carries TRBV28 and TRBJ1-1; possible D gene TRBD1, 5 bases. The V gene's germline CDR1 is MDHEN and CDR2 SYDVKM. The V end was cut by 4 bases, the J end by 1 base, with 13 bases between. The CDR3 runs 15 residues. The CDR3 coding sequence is TGTGCCAGCAGTTCCCCCTCCGGGACGAACACTGAAGCTTTCTTT. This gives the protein CASSSPSGTNTEAFF.

CDR3 region: CATSRDRGGSTGELFF. The CDR3 region has the DNA TGTGCCACCAGCAGAGATAGAGGAGGTTCCACCGGGGAGCTGTTTTTT. This chain uses TRBV15 with TRBJ2-2; D possibly corresponds to TRBD2 (5 bases). Trimming pared 0 bases from V and 4 bases from J, leaving 12 bases between. The CDR3 covers 16 residues. Germline values: CDR1 LNHNV, CDR2 YYDKDF (reference sequence). The full variable domain, rest sourced from reference TRBV15 and TRBJ2-2, is DAMVIQNPRYQVTQFGKPVTLSCSQTLNHNVMYWYQQKSSQAPKLLFHYYDKDFNNEADTPDNFQSRRPNTSFCFLDIRSPGLGDTAMYLCATSRDRGGSTGELFFGEGSRLTVL.

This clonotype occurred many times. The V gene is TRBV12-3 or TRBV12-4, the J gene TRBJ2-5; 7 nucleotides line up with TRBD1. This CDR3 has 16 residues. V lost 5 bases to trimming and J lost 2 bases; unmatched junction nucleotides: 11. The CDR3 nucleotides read TGTGCCAGCAGTCTTACAGGGGTTCAACCACAAGAGACCCAGTACTTC. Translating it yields CASSLTGVQPQETQYF.

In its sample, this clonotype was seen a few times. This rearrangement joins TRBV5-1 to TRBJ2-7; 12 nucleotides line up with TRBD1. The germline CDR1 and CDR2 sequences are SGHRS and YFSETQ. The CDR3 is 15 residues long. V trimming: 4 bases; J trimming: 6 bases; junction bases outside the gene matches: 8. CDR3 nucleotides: TGCGCCAGCAGCATGCCGGGACAGGGGGCAATCGAGCAGTACTTC. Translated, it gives CASSMPGQGAIEQYF. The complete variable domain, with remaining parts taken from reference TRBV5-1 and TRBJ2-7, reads KAGVTQTPRYLIKTRGQQVTLSCSPISGHRSVSWYQQTPGQGLQFLFEYFSETQRNKGNFPGRFSGRQFSNSRSEMNVSTLELGDSALYLCASSMPGQGAIEQYFGPGTRLTVT.

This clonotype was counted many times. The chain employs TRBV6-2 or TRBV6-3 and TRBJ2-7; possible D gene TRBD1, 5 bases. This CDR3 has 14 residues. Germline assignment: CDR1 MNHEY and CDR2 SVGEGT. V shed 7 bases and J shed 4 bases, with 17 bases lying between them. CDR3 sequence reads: CASNPWGEVYEQYF. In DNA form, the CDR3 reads TGTGCCAGCAACCCTTGGGGCGAAGTGTACGAGCAGTACTTC.

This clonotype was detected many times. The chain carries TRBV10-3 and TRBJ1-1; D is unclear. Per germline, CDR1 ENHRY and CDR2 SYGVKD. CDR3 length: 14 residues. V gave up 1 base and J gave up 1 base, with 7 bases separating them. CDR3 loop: CAISEYQENTEAFF. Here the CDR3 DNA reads TGTGCCATCAGTGAGTACCAGGAGAACACTGAAGCTTTCTTT.

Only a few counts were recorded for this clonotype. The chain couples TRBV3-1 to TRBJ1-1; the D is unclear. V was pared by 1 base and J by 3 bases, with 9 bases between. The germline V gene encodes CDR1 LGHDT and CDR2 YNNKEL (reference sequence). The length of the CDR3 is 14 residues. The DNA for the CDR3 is TGTGCCAGCAGCCAAGGGACGGGGTACACTGAAGCTTTCTTT. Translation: CASSQGTGYTEAFF.

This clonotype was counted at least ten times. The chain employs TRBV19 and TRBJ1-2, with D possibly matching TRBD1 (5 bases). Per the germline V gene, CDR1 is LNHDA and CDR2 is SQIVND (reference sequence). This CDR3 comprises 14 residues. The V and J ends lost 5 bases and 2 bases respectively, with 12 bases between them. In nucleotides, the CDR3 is TGTGCCAGTAGTGGACAAGAGCCCAACTATGGCTACACCTTC. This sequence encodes CASSGQEPNYGYTF.

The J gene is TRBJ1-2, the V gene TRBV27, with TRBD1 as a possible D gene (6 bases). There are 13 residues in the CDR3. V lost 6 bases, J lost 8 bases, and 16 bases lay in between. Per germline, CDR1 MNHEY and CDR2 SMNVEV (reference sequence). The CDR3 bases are TGTGCCAGCAGCAACACAGGGTGGGGAGGCTACACCTTC. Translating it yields CASSNTGWGGYTF.